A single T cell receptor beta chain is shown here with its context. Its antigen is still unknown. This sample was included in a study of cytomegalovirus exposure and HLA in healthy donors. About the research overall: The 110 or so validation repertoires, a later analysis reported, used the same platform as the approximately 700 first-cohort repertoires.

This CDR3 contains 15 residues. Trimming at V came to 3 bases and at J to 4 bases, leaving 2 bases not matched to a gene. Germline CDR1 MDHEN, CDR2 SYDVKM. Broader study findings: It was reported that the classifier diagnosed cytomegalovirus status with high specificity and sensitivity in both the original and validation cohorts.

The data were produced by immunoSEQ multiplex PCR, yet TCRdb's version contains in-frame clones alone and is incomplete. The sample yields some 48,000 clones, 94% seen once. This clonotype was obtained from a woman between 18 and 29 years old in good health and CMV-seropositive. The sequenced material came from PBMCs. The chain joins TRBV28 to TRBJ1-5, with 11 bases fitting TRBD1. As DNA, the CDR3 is TGTGCCAGCAGTTTGGACAGGGGGCCTAATCAGCCCCAGCATTTT. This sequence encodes CASSLDRGPNQPQHF.